These T cell receptor beta chains were read from a single sample in a study of blood T cells in healthy people across ages. Each CDR3 protein gets one entry after TCRdb re-called the 5' RACE reads with MiXCR. The data hold roughly 1.6 million distinct CDR3 sequences, with roughly 30% observed a single time. Material for sequencing was blood. The receptors here all came from a woman aged 25 to 39 in good health. Each CDR3 is given with its conserved first and last residue. The order of the fields is D gene, clone size, V gene, J gene, CDR3 length, CDR3 DNA, CDR3 protein. The D gene is left open where the match is weak. Clone size is stated in some rows and not others, as once, few, many or a class when expanded.

>NA|NA|TRBV10-2|TRBJ1-5|12
TGCGCCAGCAGTGAGGCGTGGGAGCCCCAGCATTTT
CASSEAWEPQHF
>NA|NA|TRBV7-9|TRBJ2-5|15
TGTGCCAGCAGCTTAGTGCTAGGGCAGGAAGAGACCCAGTACTTC
CASSLVLGQEETQYF
>TRBD1|NA|TRBV20-1|TRBJ2-3|15
TGCAGTGCTCAACTCCAGGGCAGGGGGACAGATACGCAGTATTTT
CSAQLQGRGTDTQYF
>NA|NA|TRBV7-9|TRBJ1-2|18
TGTGCCAACAGCTTAGCGGGGGAGAGGAAAGACTCATACTATGGCTACACCTTC
CANSLAGERKDSYYGYTF
>NA|NA|TRBV4-1|TRBJ2-3|16
TGCGCCAGCAGCCAGTTTGCCGGGGGGCCCGAGGATACGCAGTATTTT
CASSQFAGGPEDTQYF
>NA|few|TRBV3-1|TRBJ2-7|15
TGTGCCAGCAGCCAAGATGGGTGGTCACGCTACGAGCAGTACTTC
CASSQDGWSRYEQYF
>TRBD1|NA|TRBV20-1|TRBJ2-5|13
TGCAGTGCTAGAGTCGCAGGGGGACAGACCCAGTACTTC
CSARVAGGQTQYF
>NA|NA|TRBV6-2/TRBV6-3|TRBJ2-1|14
TGTGCCAGCAGTTTCTTCAACTCGGAGTCTGAGCAGTTCTTC
CASSFFNSESEQFF
>TRBD1|NA|TRBV20-1|TRBJ1-1|14
TGCAGTGCTAGGGGACAGCTAATGAACACTGAAGCTTTCTTT
CSARGQLMNTEAFF
>NA|NA|TRBV19|TRBJ2-1|14
TGTGCCAGTAGTTTCACTTTAGGAGGCGTTGAGCAGTTCTTC
CASSFTLGGVEQFF
>TRBD1|few|TRBV11-2|TRBJ2-7|17
TGTGCCAGCAGCCCCGGGACAGGGCGAGGATGGACCTACGAGCAGTACTTC
CASSPGTGRGWTYEQYF
>NA|few|TRBV7-2|TRBJ2-2|16
TGTGCCAGCAGCCCTAGACGGCTAACCGCCGCCGGGGAGCTGTTTTTT
CASSPRRLTAAGELFF
>NA|once|TRBV6-1|TRBJ1-1|16
TGTGCCAGCAGTGCGGAAACACAGTTTATGAACACTGAAGCTTTCTTT
CASSAETQFMNTEAFF
>NA|NA|TRBV20-1|TRBJ1-2|14
TGCAGTGCTAGAGAGGGACGAGTCGACTATGGCTACACCTTC
CSAREGRVDYGYTF
>TRBD2|NA|TRBV7-2|TRBJ2-3|16
TGTGCCAGCAGCTTAGGAGGGAGGGCCGGTACAGATACGCGGTATTTT
CASSLGGRAGTDTRYF
>TRBD2|NA|TRBV6-2/TRBV6-3|TRBJ2-5|18
TGTGCCAGCAGTCGGGGACTAGCGGGAGGAACTTTCCAAGAGGCCCAGTACTTC
CASSRGLAGGTFQEAQYF
>NA|NA|TRBV3-1|TRBJ1-3|17
TGTGCCAGCAGCGGGGTCGGCCCAGGGTCATACGGAAACACCATATATTTT
CASSGVGPGSYGNTIYF
>NA|many|TRBV7-2|TRBJ2-7|13
TGTGCCAGCAGCTTAGACTCGAACTACGAGCAGTACTTC
CASSLDSNYEQYF
>NA|NA|TRBV10-3|TRBJ1-1|21
TGTGCCACCTATTTTAGGAAGGGTACGGGGACAACCCTTAACCTGAACACTAAAGCTTTCTTT
CATYFRKGTGTTLNLNTKAFF
>NA|few|TRBV6-8|TRBJ2-1|9
TGTGCCAGCACGAATGAGCAGTTCTTC
CASTNEQFF
>NA|few|TRBV28|TRBJ2-7|15
TGTGCCAGCGGCAAAGGTTACAGGCTCTCCTACGAGCAGTACTTC
CASGKGYRLSYEQYF
>TRBD1|NA|TRBV5-4|TRBJ2-7|17
TGTGCCAGCAGCTTGGAGGGTGGGGGACAGGGGGCTTACGAGCAGTACTTC
CASSLEGGGQGAYEQYF
>TRBD2|few|TRBV20-1|TRBJ2-1|14
TGCAGTGCTGAGAGCGGGGCTGAAGACAATGAGCAGTTCTTC
CSAESGAEDNEQFF
>TRBD1|few|TRBV5-8|TRBJ2-7|16
TGTGCCAGCAGCTTAATTGGACAGGGGAATTCCTACGAGCAGTACTTC
CASSLIGQGNSYEQYF
>NA|NA|TRBV6-5|TRBJ2-1|14
TGTGCCAGCAGTGCCTCCCTAGCCAACAATGAGCAGTTCTTC
CASSASLANNEQFF
>NA|NA|TRBV27|TRBJ2-1|15
TGTGCCAGCACCCAAGTGACCCCTCTTAACAATGAGCAGTTCTTC
CASTQVTPLNNEQFF
>NA|NA|TRBV3-1|TRBJ2-5|14
TGTGCCAGCGGAGGGCCTTACGCGGGTGAGACCCAGTACTTC
CASGGPYAGETQYF
>NA|NA|TRBV9|TRBJ2-5|14
TGTGCCAGCTCGGTTAGCAGAACAGAAGAGACCCAGTACTTC
CASSVSRTEETQYF
>NA|NA|TRBV30|TRBJ2-5|11
TGTGCCTCCACCGGGGCAGTCGAGCGGTACTTC
CASTGAVERYF
>NA|NA|TRBV5-6|TRBJ2-3|16
TGTGCCAGCAGTTTGGCGACTGGCGGGAGCACAGATACGCAGTATTTT
CASSLATGGSTDTQYF
>NA|NA|TRBV10-3|TRBJ2-3|16
TGTGCCATCAGTGACTCATCAGGCACTAGCACAGATACGCAGTATTTT
CAISDSSGTSTDTQYF
>NA|many|TRBV20-1|TRBJ2-3|12
TGCAGTGCTATTAGGCCTCCAAATACGCAGTATTTT
CSAIRPPNTQYF
>TRBD1|many|TRBV4-1|TRBJ2-7|15
TGCGCCAGCAGCCCCCGCACAGGGGCGTTCTACGAGCAGTACTTC
CASSPRTGAFYEQYF
>NA|few|TRBV5-1|TRBJ2-1|12
TGCGCCAGCAGCGGGGCGAGGGTTGAGCAGTTCTTC
CASSGARVEQFF
>TRBD1|NA|TRBV25-1|TRBJ2-2|15
TGTGCCAGCAGTGAATCACAGGGGATGAACGGGGAGCTGTTTTTT
CASSESQGMNGELFF
>NA|NA|TRBV6-5|TRBJ1-5|18
TGTGCCAGCAGTTACTCGAGCAGGGGCTATTATAGCAATCAGCCCCAGCATTTT
CASSYSSRGYYSNQPQHF
>NA|many|TRBV10-2|TRBJ1-2|14
TGCGCCAGCAGTGAGACGCACAGGGTTGGAGGCTACACCTTC
CASSETHRVGGYTF
>TRBD1|NA|TRBV24-1|TRBJ2-7|16
TGTGCCACCAGTGATACTCCGGGACAGGGGAACTACGAGCAGTACTTC
CATSDTPGQGNYEQYF
>TRBD1|NA|TRBV9|TRBJ2-5|15
TGTGCCAGCAGCGTTCAACAGGGGGCGTGGGAGACCCAGTACTTC
CASSVQQGAWETQYF
>NA|NA|TRBV28|TRBJ2-5|14
TGTGCCAGCAGTCCCCCGGCAGGGGCAACGGAGCAGTACTTC
CASSPPAGATEQYF